This TCR beta chain comes out of a study of blood T cell repertoires in COVID-19. Study-wide background: Sites across the United States, Italy and Spain contributed samples from acute and convalescent COVID-19. T cells, B-cell-depleted T cells, or PBMCs provided the cDNA or gDNA that served as material.

In the original workflow: Amplification from reference gene primers served as the basis for estimated nucleated cell counts. The repertoire was sequenced with immunoSEQ multiplex PCR; TCRdb's copy has only in-frame clones and lacks some. V, J and clone size reflect that table, while D and trimming were determined from the DNA. The table shows tens of thousands of clones, with around 81% occurring only once. The TCR was taken from a human donor in a cohort sampled during active COVID-19. The sample taken for sequencing was peripheral blood.

CDR3 loop: CASSATEFTGELFF. In DNA, the CDR3 is TGTGCCAGTAGCGCAACAGAATTCACCGGGGAGCTGTTTTTT. The rearrangement joins TRBV19 to TRBJ2-2; D ambiguous. Looked up from germline, CDR1 is LNHDA and CDR2 is SQIVND (reference sequence). Between the trimmed V and J ends, which lost 6 bases and 4 bases, there was a span of 12 bases. This CDR3 comprises 14 residues.